The 23 T cell receptor beta chains listed next were all sequenced from one sample in a study of T cells after yellow fever vaccination. MiXCR was run by TCRdb on the 5' RACE reads, yielding one entry per CDR3 protein. The repertoire includes 500,000 to 700,000 distinct CDR3 sequences, 15% to 20% of them detected once, and 14% sits in the top ten. The sample here was PBMCs, taken 15 days after the yellow fever booster vaccination. The receptors were sampled from a man in his thirties or forties who received the YFV17D yellow fever vaccine.

This clonotype has just a few counts. The chain has TRBV29-1 and TRBJ1-6; no clear D. The CDR3 has 13 residues. Germline V gene sequence: CDR1 SQVTM, CDR2 ANQGSEA. The germline V and J ends were trimmed by 4 bases and 8 bases, with 12 bases remaining between them. The CDR3, as DNA: TGCAGCGTTGCCCGGAATAGTGATTCACCCCTCCACTTT. Its protein is CSVARNSDSPLHF.

The V and J genes are TRBV9 and TRBJ1-1; D remains unclear. V lost 3 bases to trimming and J lost 2 bases, with 11 bases between them. Germline CDR1 is SGDLS and CDR2 is YYNGEE. The CDR3 extends over 14 amino acids. The CDR3 DNA reads TGTGCCAGCAGCGGCAGCGGGAGAAACACTGAAGCTTTCTTT. Encoded protein: CASSGSGRNTEAFF.

This clonotype was recorded a few times. The CDR3 DNA is TGCGCCAGCAGCGCGACCGGGACAGAAGATACGCAGTATTTT. Translating it yields CASSATGTEDTQYF. The rearrangement uses TRBV5-1 and TRBJ2-3; 7 positions agree with TRBD1. Germline V gives CDR1 SGHRS, CDR2 YFSETQ. The V gene end was trimmed by 4 bases and the J gene end by 5 bases; junction bases not matched to a gene: 7. The CDR3 loop spans 14 amino acids.

This clonotype was detected many times. The chain joins TRBV12-3 or TRBV12-4 to TRBJ2-5; D is unclear. This CDR3 spans 15 amino acids. V was pared by 0 bases and J by 1 base, with 9 bases between. The CDR3 protein is CASSLALAAQETQYF. Here the CDR3 DNA reads TGTGCCAGCAGTTTAGCGCTGGCAGCCCAAGAGACCCAGTACTTC.

J is TRBJ2-1 and V is TRBV29-1; D possibly matches TRBD1 or TRBD2 (5 bases each). This CDR3 is built from 12 residues. CDR1 is SQVTM and CDR2 is ANQGSEA in the germline V gene. The V end was cut by 4 bases, the J end by 9 bases, with 13 bases between. The CDR3, as DNA: TGCAGCGTTGTACAGGCCCGGGGTGAGCAGTTCTTC. Residues: CSVVQARGEQFF.

This chain connects TRBV7-2 to TRBJ2-1; unclear D gene. This CDR3 has 15 residues. Germline CDR1 SGHTA, CDR2 FQGNSA. The V and J ends lost 5 bases and 2 bases respectively, with 13 bases between them. The CDR3 reads CASSPPDPAYNEQFF. For the CDR3, the DNA is TGTGCCAGCAGCCCACCTGATCCCGCCTACAATGAGCAGTTCTTC.

In this sample, this clonotype turned up a few times. The chain joins TRBV5-1 to TRBJ2-2, with unresolved D. CDR3 length equals 16 residues. Deletions cut 0 bases from V and 2 bases from J, with 11 bases between. Germline lookup yields CDR1 SGHRS and CDR2 YFSETQ. The CDR3 reads CASSLEVRFNTGELFF. CDR3 sequence (DNA): TGCGCCAGCAGCTTGGAGGTCAGGTTTAACACCGGGGAGCTGTTTTTT.

This clonotype appeared a few times. The chain combines TRBV27 with TRBJ2-1; 12 nucleotides agree with TRBD1. Germline CDR1 is MNHEY and CDR2 is SMNVEV (reference sequence). The length of the CDR3 is 12 residues. Losses at the gene ends were 8 bases for V and 8 bases for J; bases not matched to a gene: 1. The CDR3 reads CASGTGGDEQFF. The CDR3 bases are TGTGCCAGCGGGACAGGGGGCGATGAGCAGTTCTTC.

A few counts support this clonotype. J is TRBJ1-6 and V is TRBV12-3 or TRBV12-4, with TRBD1 identical over 7 bases. The CDR3 spans 14 residues. V was pared by 8 bases and J by 9 bases, with 10 bases of the junction left unmatched. CDR3 sequence reads: CASRMTGFSSPLHF. The CDR3 DNA reads TGTGCCAGCCGAATGACAGGGTTTAGTTCACCCCTCCACTTT.

V is TRBV12-3 or TRBV12-4 and J is TRBJ2-2, with 11 positions matching TRBD2. CDR3 length: 15 residues. Trimming took 5 bases from V and 7 from J; bases not matched to a gene: 6. The CDR3 protein is CASSEGLAGRGELFF. The CDR3 DNA follows: TGTGCCAGCAGTGAAGGACTAGCGGGTCGCGGGGAGCTGTTTTTT.

The chain employs TRBV20-1 and TRBJ2-3, with TRBD1 matching over 10 bases. CDR1 DFQATT and CDR2 SNEGSKA come from the germline V gene (reference sequence). The CDR3 contains 13 residues. After removal of 3 bases from V and 5 bases from J, the junction contained 2 bases not matched to a gene. The CDR3 loop is CSARGTGVDTQYF. The CDR3 DNA sequence: TGCAGTGCTAGGGGGACAGGGGTAGATACGCAGTATTTT.

The chain carries TRBV6-1 and TRBJ1-1; D is undetermined. This CDR3 comprises 13 residues. Trimming pared 6 bases from V and 6 bases from J, leaving 14 bases between. Germline V gene lookup returns CDR1 MNHNS and CDR2 SASEGT. The CDR3 DNA follows: TGTGCCAGCAGCCCCCCTGGGTCCGCTGAAGCTTTCTTT. Protein sequence: CASSPPGSAEAFF.

The chain has TRBV3-1 and TRBJ2-7, with D possibly being TRBD2 (5 bases). Looked up from germline, CDR1 is LGHDT and CDR2 is YNNKEL (reference sequence). Trimming removed 1 base from V and 0 bases from J, with 10 bases in between. CDR3 length: 15 amino acids. CDR3 in DNA: TGTGCCAGCAGCCAAGCCGACGCGGGCTCCTACGAGCAGTACTTC. It translates to CASSQADAGSYEQYF.

The chain links TRBV20-1 to TRBJ1-4, with a weak D call TRBD1 (6 bases). Germline V gene data show CDR1 as DFQATT and CDR2 as SNEGSKA (reference sequence). The CDR3 runs 14 residues. Trimming removed 2 bases at V and 4 bases at J, with 11 bases between. The CDR3 is CSARPDRRNEKLFF. For the CDR3, the DNA is TGCAGTGCTAGACCAGACAGGCGTAATGAAAAACTGTTTTTT.

This clonotype came up a few times. The J gene is TRBJ2-6, the V gene TRBV7-2; D is uncertain. The CDR3 sequence is 13 residues long. V lost 7 bases and J 6 bases, leaving 10 bases between the germline ends. Germline V lookup: CDR1 SGHTA, CDR2 FQGNSA. CDR3: CASTQRQANVLTF. CDR3 sequence (DNA): TGTGCCAGCACCCAAAGGCAGGCCAACGTCCTGACTTTC.

V usage is TRBV6-5 and J usage is TRBJ2-7, with D possibly matching TRBD1 (6 bases). In germline, CDR1 is MNHEY, CDR2 SVGAGI. V was pared by 0 bases and J by 2 bases, with 14 bases between. The CDR3 covers 16 residues. In DNA form, the CDR3 reads TGTGCCAGCAGTTACTCGTTAACGGCAGGGGCCTACGAGCAGTACTTC. Its protein product is CASSYSLTAGAYEQYF.

The chain has TRBV7-2 and TRBJ1-1; D might be TRBD1 (5 bases). Germline V CDR1 and CDR2: SGHTA, FQGNSA. Trimming removed 8 bases from V and 6 bases from J, with 16 bases in between. This CDR3 has 13 amino acids. The CDR3 coding sequence is TGTGCCAGCCGCCCGGGAGGGGTTCCTGAAGCTTTCTTT. This gives the protein CASRPGGVPEAFF. Using reference TRBV7-2 and TRBJ1-1 for the parts outside the CDR3, the full variable domain is GAGVSQSPSNKVTEKGKDVELRCDPISGHTALYWYRQSLGQGLEFLIYFQGNSAPDKSGLPSDRFSAERTGGSVSTLTIQRTQQEDSAVYLCASRPGGVPEAFFGQGTRLTVV.

The chain couples TRBV10-3 to TRBJ2-5, with a possible D match to TRBD2 (5 bases). This CDR3 region has 14 residues. V shed 2 bases and J shed 5 bases, with 12 bases lying between them. CDR1 is ENHRY and CDR2 is SYGVKD in the germline V gene. The CDR3 spells CAISETRERETQYF. The CDR3 DNA follows: TGTGCCATCAGTGAGACGAGGGAACGGGAGACCCAGTACTTC.

This clonotype was seen more than once but under ten times. The rearrangement links TRBV18 to TRBJ2-7, with TRBD2 matching 14 bases. This CDR3 comprises 13 residues. Trimming took 3 bases from V and 9 from J; bases not matched to a gene: 1. The germline gives CDR1 KGHSH, CDR2 LQKENI. CDR3 nucleotides: TGTGCCAGCTCACCGACTAGCGGGAGGGGGCAGTACTTC. Its protein is CASSPTSGRGQYF. The full variable domain, its missing parts supplied by reference TRBV18 and TRBJ2-7, is NAGVMQNPRHLVRRRGQEARLRCSPMKGHSHVYWYRQLPEEGLKFMVYLQKENIIDESGMPKERFSAEFPKEGPSILRIQQVVRGDSAAYFCASSPTSGRGQYFGPGTRLTVT.

This rearrangement joins TRBV20-1 to TRBJ2-1, with 8 bases lining up with TRBD1. CDR3 length: 14 residues. V was pared by 6 bases and J by 3 bases, with 7 bases of the junction left unmatched. Germline lookup yields CDR1 DFQATT and CDR2 SNEGSKA (reference sequence). The CDR3 DNA reads TGCAGTGCACCGGGACAGGCTTTCTACAATGAGCAGTTCTTC. It yields the protein CSAPGQAFYNEQFF.

This chain joins TRBV7-3 and TRBJ2-7; 7 bases fit TRBD2. Germline CDR1 is SGHTA and CDR2 is FQGTGA. The length of the CDR3 is 15 residues. Trimming cost V 0 bases and J 2 bases; bases outside gene matches: 4. CDR3 in DNA: TGTGCCAGCAGCTTAACGGGGGGAGGGGCCTACGAGCAGTACTTC. This encodes CASSLTGGGAYEQYF.

The chain links TRBV27 to TRBJ2-2, with TRBD2 as a possible D gene (5 bases). This CDR3 is built from 15 residues. Trimming took off 7 bases at V and 7 bases at J, with 19 bases between the two ends. CDR1 is MNHEY and CDR2 is SMNVEV in the germline V gene (reference sequence). DNA for the CDR3: TGTGCCAGCACCCAGGACTCCAACTTCGGCGGGGAGCTGTTTTTT. It yields the protein CASTQDSNFGGELFF.

This clonotype was recorded a few times. The V and J genes are TRBV5-1 and TRBJ2-4; 10 bases align to TRBD2. The J segment lost 7 bases and the V segment lost 0 bases, leaving 4 bases of the junction unmatched. Germline V lookup: CDR1 SGHRS, CDR2 YFSETQ. The CDR3 is 15 residues long. The CDR3 protein is CASSLGTSGNNIQYF. CDR3 nucleotide sequence: TGCGCCAGCAGCTTGGGCACTAGCGGGAACAACATTCAGTACTTC.